Listed below are T cell receptor beta chains from one sample, sequenced in a study of Graves' ophthalmopathy and Graves' hyperthyroidism. TCRdb recomputed calls from the multiplex PCR reads with MiXCR, one row per CDR3 protein. The sample lists fewer than 350,000 distinct CDR3 sequences, roughly 15% occurring once. Specimen: peripheral blood. These receptors were obtained from an adult man with Graves' ophthalmopathy. The CDR3 runs from the conserved cysteine through the conserved F or W. D genes are given only for firm matches. Clone size is stated in some rows and not others, as once, few, many or a class when expanded.

TGCAGTGCTAAGGACAAAAGGGAGAGGAACACTGAAGCTTTCTTT,CSAKDKRERNTEAFF,many,.,TRBV20-1,TRBJ1-1
TGCAGTGCGGTGGGGACTAGCGGGGGCGACGGGGAGCAGTACTTC,CSAVGTSGGDGEQYF,many,TRBD2,TRBV20-1,TRBJ2-7
TGTGCCAGCAGACCGGGACAGGGTTCCGGCGAGCAGTACTTC,CASRPGQGSGEQYF,many,TRBD1,TRBV27,TRBJ2-7
TGCAGTGCTGGGGACAGTCCCTACGAGCAGTACTTC,CSAGDSPYEQYF,many,TRBD1,TRBV20-1,TRBJ2-7
TGTGCCAGCAGTTATGGATCGGGGTGGGACTGTTTCTTT,CASSYGSGWDCFF,many,.,TRBV12-3/TRBV12-4,TRBJ1-1
TGTGCCACCAGTGACCGCTCGGCGGGGGGAGTCACTGAAGCTTTCTTT,CATSDRSAGGVTEAFF,.,.,TRBV24-1,TRBJ1-1
TGTGCCAGCAGAGAGCGGGAGACGTACGAGCAGTACTTC,CASRERETYEQYF,.,TRBD2,TRBV27,TRBJ2-7
TGTGCCAGCAGTCCGCGGGACAGACCTACTGAAGCTTTCTTT,CASSPRDRPTEAFF,many,TRBD1,TRBV2,TRBJ1-1
TGTGCCAGCACCTCGGGACAGCCAGTCACTGAAGCTTTCTTT,CASTSGQPVTEAFF,many,TRBD1,TRBV12-3/TRBV12-4,TRBJ1-1
TGTGCCTGGAGGGGGACGACGGGGGCTGGGTCACCCCTCCACTTT,CAWRGTTGAGSPLHF,many,.,TRBV30,TRBJ1-6
TGTGCCAGCAGCCAACGTACTAGCGGGAGGGTGTACGAGCAGTACTTC,CASSQRTSGRVYEQYF,many,TRBD2,TRBV7-3,TRBJ2-7
TGTGCCGCCGCGGAGGGGCACACTGAAGCTTTCTTT,CAAAEGHTEAFF,many,.,TRBV10-3,TRBJ1-1
TGCAGTGTCCCGCTGGAAGGGCTCTATGGCTACACCTTC,CSVPLEGLYGYTF,many,.,TRBV20-1,TRBJ1-2
TGTGCCAGCAGTCGAGGGAAAGGTCACGAGCAGTACTTC,CASSRGKGHEQYF,many,.,TRBV6-1,TRBJ2-7
TGTGCCAGCAGCCCCACGGGACAGGGGGCCGACGAGCAGTACTTC,CASSPTGQGADEQYF,.,TRBD1,TRBV12-3/TRBV12-4,TRBJ2-7
TGTGCCTGCCCGTCCCCAGGAGGGGGCGGCTACACCTTC,CACPSPGGGGYTF,many,TRBD1,TRBV30,TRBJ1-2
TGTGCCAGCTCACCTCTAGGGGGGAAAGAGACCCAGTACTTC,CASSPLGGKETQYF,.,.,TRBV18,TRBJ2-5
TGTGCCAGCAGGGGACAGGGGATACAAGAGACCCAGTACTTC,CASRGQGIQETQYF,many,TRBD1,TRBV6-1,TRBJ2-5
TGTGCCAGCAGTTTAACCCCCTTTCAAGGCTTACGGACTGAAGCTTTCTTT,CASSLTPFQGLRTEAFF,many,.,TRBV6-5,TRBJ1-1
TGCAGTGCTAGTGTCGGGGAGCTGTTTTTT,CSASVGELFF,many,.,TRBV20-1,TRBJ2-2
TGTGCCAGCAGTTGGGCGGGACCCTCCTACGAGCAGTACTTC,CASSWAGPSYEQYF,.,.,TRBV6-5,TRBJ2-7
TGCAGCGTCGGGACCGCCTACGAGCAGTACTTC,CSVGTAYEQYF,many,.,TRBV29-1,TRBJ2-7
TGTGCCACCAGGGACACAACTAACTATGGCTACACCTTC,CATRDTTNYGYTF,many,.,TRBV24-1,TRBJ1-2
TGTGCCAGCAGCTTATCTGGCGGGAGGGCCGAGGGGCAGTACTTC,CASSLSGGRAEGQYF,.,TRBD2,TRBV7-2,TRBJ2-7
TGTGCCAGCAGTGAAGGATCCGGGCAAAATCAGCCCCAGCATTTT,CASSEGSGQNQPQHF,.,.,TRBV6-1,TRBJ1-5
TGTGCCAGCAGTACTCGCCACGGGGGCAATCAGCCCCAGCATTTT,CASSTRHGGNQPQHF,many,.,TRBV6-5,TRBJ1-5
TGTGCCAGTAGTATAGAAAAAAACCCGGGACAACTCTATGGCTACACCTTC,CASSIEKNPGQLYGYTF,.,.,TRBV19,TRBJ1-2
TGTGCCAGCAGTTTAGGGGGCGGGAGTACCGGGGAGCTGTTTTTT,CASSLGGGSTGELFF,many,TRBD2,TRBV12-3/TRBV12-4,TRBJ2-2
TGTGCCAGCAGTGTTTCCGACAGGGCGAACACTGAAGCTTTCTTT,CASSVSDRANTEAFF,many,TRBD1,TRBV6-1,TRBJ1-1
TGCAGTGCTGTTAGCGGGAGTGCAAGTTCCTACGAGCAGTACTTC,CSAVSGSASSYEQYF,many,TRBD2,TRBV20-1,TRBJ2-7
TGTGCCAGCCCCCCGGAGGAATATGGCTACACCTTC,CASPPEEYGYTF,many,.,TRBV7-8,TRBJ1-2
TGTGCCAGCAGTTATGCAGGACAGATGGAGACCCAGTACTTC,CASSYAGQMETQYF,many,.,TRBV6-5,TRBJ2-5
TGTGCCACCAGCAGAGATTCTGCCAGCTCTGGAAACACCATATATTTT,CATSRDSASSGNTIYF,many,.,TRBV15,TRBJ1-3
TGCAGCGTTGGCCGGGGAGCCGTCCGGGAGACCCAGTACTTC,CSVGRGAVRETQYF,many,.,TRBV29-1,TRBJ2-5
TGTGCCAGCAGCTTGGATGGGGCGGAGTCTAAGCAGTACTTC,CASSLDGAESKQYF,many,.,TRBV7-2,TRBJ2-7
TGTGCCAGCAGTGAAGGCCAGACAGGGAGTGGAGGCTACACCTTC,CASSEGQTGSGGYTF,.,TRBD1,TRBV6-1,TRBJ1-2
TGTGCCAGCAGCTCGAAACGTCTTCGGGAGACCCAGTACTTC,CASSSKRLRETQYF,many,.,TRBV14,TRBJ2-5